This T cell receptor (beta chain) came from a study of blood T cell repertoires in COVID-19 (dated by TCRdb to the early 2020s). Describing the broader study: Samples covering the acute and convalescent phases of COVID-19 were provided by collaborators in the United States, Italy and Spain. Subjects who had been exposed to COVID-19, were actively infected with it, or had recovered from it provided the deeply sampled blood TCRbeta repertoires that made up the dataset. Samples were obtained from the ongoing ImmuneRACE study (first 160 participants) and from 1,254 subjects provided by 6 global collaborators. A freely available public database, intended as a resource for researchers studying the immune response to SARS-CoV-2, is where the repertoires were released. The prospective study material was composed of cDNA or gDNA derived from T cells, B-cell-depleted T cells, or PBMCs. A de-identified subject ID, COVID-19 status, age in years and sex were almost always included in the sample metadata. Where available, HLA class I and class II types were obtained from metadata supplied by the sample provider rather than from assay-based typing. Study-wide conclusions, independent of this receptor: The amount of clinical and demographic metadata varied by source and participant and was provided uncurated.

The germline V gene supplies CDR1 MDHEN and CDR2 SYDVKM. CDR3 length: 15 amino acids, cysteine to phenylalanine. CDR3 DNA only is kept here, 45 bases in frame from base 1. Germline trimming amounts to 3 bases on V and 7 bases on J, with 7 as the count of junction bases outside the gene matches. TCRbeta CDR3 regions were amplified from genomic DNA by means of the immunoSEQ Assay, a bias-controlled multiplex PCR. The authors' pipeline ran thus. Nucleated cell counts per sample were estimated from amplification of reference gene primers within the assay. To quantify the absolute abundance of each unique TCRbeta CDR3 rearrangement, sequence reads were collapsed and filtered. Productive Simpson clonality was computed per sample as the square root of Simpson's diversity index over productive rearrangements. What TCRdb holds here is the immuneACCESS table cut down to in-frame rearrangements. Part of the clones is not present; checked against another copy, under half of the missing clones reflect an unresolved V gene, and the others are unexplained. The DNA gave D and trimming, while V, J and clone size come from that table. For this sample there are 70,000 to 95,000 clones; 85% to 95% appear just once. The ten largest clonotypes hold about 6.3% of the sample.

Each collaborating institution followed its own protocols to collect whole blood in K2EDTA tubes. For TCRbeta analysis, collaborators shipped samples as frozen whole blood, isolated PBMCs, or DNA extracted from either of those sample types. A note on this clone: This receptor's antigen is unknown. Base qualities were left out, and no much larger clone turns up one base away.

This chain is built from TRBV28 and TRBJ2-2; 8 central bases correspond to TRBD1. The sequencing sample was made of peripheral blood. The TCR sequence derives from a woman aged 60-75 years with active COVID-19. This receptor carries the CDR3 CASSFYGQGSGELFF. The DNA sequence is given as TGTGCCAGCAGTTTCTACGGACAGGGAAGCGGGGAGCTGTTTTTT.